The 15 T cell receptor beta chains below all came from one sample that was sequenced in a study of blood T cells in healthy people across ages. The use of a sample-barcoded 5' primer and a J-beta primer mix characterized a second PCR of roughly 7 to 11 cycles. TCRdb reprocessed the 5' RACE reads with MiXCR, giving one entry per CDR3 protein. The sample consists of over 950,000 distinct CDR3 sequences, approximately 50% of them appearing once. Sequencing input: blood. The receptors originated from a woman between 55 and 75 years old in good health.

V usage is TRBV11-2 and J usage is TRBJ2-6, with D possibly matching TRBD1 (6 bases). The CDR3 consists of 15 residues. V was trimmed by 6 bases and J by 2 bases, leaving 11 bases between them. Germline lookup yields CDR1 SGHAT and CDR2 FQNNGV. CDR3 region: CASSSWTAGANVLTF. CDR3 coding DNA: TGTGCCAGCAGTTCCTGGACAGCTGGGGCCAACGTCCTGACTTTC.

This chain uses TRBV5-1 with TRBJ1-6, with D tentatively TRBD1 (5 bases). Germline V gene sequence: CDR1 SGHRS, CDR2 YFSETQ. Deletions cut 4 bases from V and 7 bases from J, with 12 bases between. The CDR3 totals 14 residues. The CDR3 DNA reads TGCGCCAGCAGCACCCGGACAACGAATTCACCCCTCCACTTT. Protein product: CASSTRTTNSPLHF. Full variable domain (outside the CDR3, taken from reference TRBV5-1 and TRBJ1-6): KAGVTQTPRYLIKTRGQQVTLSCSPISGHRSVSWYQQTPGQGLQFLFEYFSETQRNKGNFPGRFSGRQFSNSRSEMNVSTLELGDSALYLCASSTRTTNSPLHFGNGTRLTVT.

The V and J genes are TRBV7-2 and TRBJ2-1; unclear D gene. This CDR3 has 15 amino acids. Germline V CDR1 and CDR2: SGHTA, FQGNSA. V lost 5 bases to trimming and J lost 10 bases, with 21 bases between them. CDR3 loop: CASSRSLGRVDEQFF. DNA of the CDR3: TGTGCCAGCAGCCGTAGCCTCGGACGGGTCGACGAGCAGTTCTTC.

This chain links TRBV20-1 with TRBJ2-7; D uncertain. CDR1 and CDR2 (germline): DFQATT, SNEGSKA (reference sequence). This CDR3 comprises 14 residues. The V and J ends lost 0 bases and 1 base respectively, with 10 bases between them. The CDR3 DNA follows: TGCAGTGCTAGAGATCCCCTGGTTTCCTACGAGCAGTACTTC. Residues: CSARDPLVSYEQYF.

The rearrangement links TRBV4-2 to TRBJ1-1; unclear D gene. Trimming removed 7 bases at V and 1 base at J, with 13 bases between. This CDR3 spans 14 amino acids. CDR1 and CDR2 from the germline V gene are LGHNA and YNFKEQ. The CDR3 DNA sequence: TGTGCCAGCACCCGATTGGCAGCGAACACTGAAGCTTTCTTT. This translates into CASTRLAANTEAFF.

The rearrangement links TRBV7-2 to TRBJ2-4, with 10 bases fitting TRBD2. Matching the DNA end better, TRBJ2-7 makes the J call doubtful. Germline-derived CDR1 and CDR2 are SGHTA and FQGNSA. There are 16 residues in the CDR3. The CDR3 DNA is TGTGCCAGCAGCTTAGGGTCTAGCGGGAGAACATACGAGCAGTACTTC. Translation: CASSLGSSGRTYEQYF.

The V call is TRBV20-1, the J call TRBJ2-7; 7 bases line up with TRBD1. Germline lookup yields CDR1 DFQATT and CDR2 SNEGSKA (reference sequence). The CDR3 spans 13 residues. The V gene end was trimmed by 6 bases and the J gene end by 6 bases; junction bases not matched to a gene: 11. The CDR3 protein is CSAVTGTVSEQYF. DNA of the CDR3: TGCAGTGCAGTTACCGGGACAGTGAGCGAGCAGTACTTC.

This clonotype occurred a few times. The V and J genes are TRBV20-1 and TRBJ2-1; maybe TRBD1 (7 bases). V was pared by 4 bases and J by 9 bases, with 22 bases between. The CDR3 is 15 residues long. Germline lookup yields CDR1 DFQATT and CDR2 SNEGSKA (reference sequence). CDR3: CSAKAEQGMGGEQFF. The CDR3 nucleotides are TGCAGTGCTAAAGCGGAACAGGGGATGGGGGGTGAGCAGTTCTTC.

A few counts support this clonotype. J is TRBJ2-3 and V is TRBV20-1; 8 bases map to TRBD1. The junction had 7 bases not matched to a gene; V was cut back by 2 bases and J by 3 bases. This CDR3 comprises 15 residues. Per germline, CDR1 DFQATT and CDR2 SNEGSKA (reference sequence). The CDR3 nucleotides are TGCAGTGCTAGATCCCGTGGACAGGGTACAGATACGCAGTATTTT. This sequence encodes CSARSRGQGTDTQYF.

This chain joins TRBV13 and TRBJ1-2; 10 bases match TRBD1. The CDR3 spans 13 residues. Germline V lookup: CDR1 PRHDT, CDR2 FYEKMQ (reference sequence). V was pared by 9 bases and J by 4 bases, with 5 bases of the junction left unmatched. The CDR3 sequence is CASADRGTYGYTF. The CDR3 DNA reads as TGTGCCAGTGCGGACAGGGGGACCTATGGCTACACCTTC.

The chain joins TRBV27 to TRBJ2-1, with 7 bases identical to TRBD1. Germline V lookup: CDR1 MNHEY, CDR2 SMNVEV (reference sequence). The V gene end was trimmed by 6 bases and the J gene end by 4 bases; junction bases not matched to a gene: 15. This CDR3 has 17 amino acids. For the CDR3, the DNA is TGTGCCAGCAGCCATGATTCACAGGGGAAGGGTTACAATGAGCAGTTCTTC. Residues: CASSHDSQGKGYNEQFF.

This rearrangement joins TRBV12-3 or TRBV12-4 to TRBJ2-7; 7 bases line up with TRBD2. The CDR3 contains 12 residues. Unmatched junction bases numbered 5, after V lost 8 bases and J lost 4 bases. The DNA of the CDR3 is TGTGCCAGCGCGGGAGAGGTATACGAGCAGTACTTC. Protein: CASAGEVYEQYF.

This clonotype was observed a few times. The chain couples TRBV7-2 to TRBJ2-7; a possible D gene is TRBD2 (6 bases). Trimming removed 4 bases from V and 0 bases from J, with 13 bases in between. In germline, CDR1 is SGHTA, CDR2 FQGNSA. CDR3 length: 15 amino acids. Here the CDR3 reads CASSSIAVSSYEQYF. The CDR3 bases are TGTGCCAGCAGCTCAATAGCGGTGAGCTCCTACGAGCAGTACTTC.

This chain joins TRBV6-1 and TRBJ1-4; 7 nucleotides align to TRBD1. V was pared by 6 bases and J by 1 base, with 11 bases of the junction left unmatched. This CDR3 region has 17 residues. Germline CDR1 MNHNS, CDR2 SASEGT. CDR3 region: CASSMAQGIRTNEKLFF. The CDR3 bases are TGTGCCAGCAGCATGGCACAGGGGATAAGAACTAATGAAAAACTGTTTTTT.

This chain joins TRBV10-3 and TRBJ2-3, with 9 bases identical to TRBD2. CDR3 length: 16 amino acids. The germline gives CDR1 ENHRY, CDR2 SYGVKD. Trimming at V came to 3 bases and at J to 0 bases, leaving 4 bases not matched to a gene. CDR3 in DNA: TGTGCCATCAGTGATTTACTAGCGGGTAGCACAGATACGCAGTATTTT. Amino acids: CAISDLLAGSTDTQYF.